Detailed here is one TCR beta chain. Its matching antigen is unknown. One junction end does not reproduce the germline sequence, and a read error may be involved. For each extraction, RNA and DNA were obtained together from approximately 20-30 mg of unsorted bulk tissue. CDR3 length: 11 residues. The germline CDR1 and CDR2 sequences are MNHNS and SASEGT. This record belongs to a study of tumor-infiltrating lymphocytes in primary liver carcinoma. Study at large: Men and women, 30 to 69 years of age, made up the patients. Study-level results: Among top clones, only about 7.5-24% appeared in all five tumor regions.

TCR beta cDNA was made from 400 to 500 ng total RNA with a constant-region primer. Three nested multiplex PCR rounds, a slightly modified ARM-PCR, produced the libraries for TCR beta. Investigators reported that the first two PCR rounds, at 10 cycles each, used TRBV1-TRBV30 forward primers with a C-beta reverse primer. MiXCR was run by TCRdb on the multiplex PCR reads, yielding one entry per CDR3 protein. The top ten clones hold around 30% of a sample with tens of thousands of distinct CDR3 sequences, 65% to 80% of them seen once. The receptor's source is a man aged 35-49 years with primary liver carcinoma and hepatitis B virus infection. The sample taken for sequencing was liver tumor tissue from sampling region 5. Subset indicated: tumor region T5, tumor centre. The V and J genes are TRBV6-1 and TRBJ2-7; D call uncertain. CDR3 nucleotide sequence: TGTGCCAGCATTGCCCATTACGAGCGGTACTTC. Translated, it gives CASIAHYERYF.